This T cell receptor (beta chain) is drawn from a study of T cell repertoires in cytomegalovirus infection. Overall study: An indication of both CMV infection and matching HLA type came from public TCR beta signatures. Study-wide findings and caveats: Clonotypes of TCR beta that were HLA-C-restricted and CMV-specific dominated the ex vivo response. Carriage of CMV together with the relevant HLA was identifiable through cumulative public TCR beta family frequency.

TCRdb passed the reads through MiXCR, listing each CDR3 protein once. Found here are some 150,000 distinct CDR3 sequences, under 8.5% of them singletons; the top ten hold about a sixth. Germline lookup yields CDR1 SGHVS and CDR2 FQNEAQ. This CDR3 has 17 amino acids. With 5 bases clipped from V and 5 bases from J, the junction kept 16 bases outside the gene matches. This clonotype was observed many times. Its specificity is not known. Sequencing was carried out using PBMCs. The rearrangement joins TRBV7-8 to TRBJ2-5, with 8 bases that match TRBD1. The origin of this receptor is a human donor in good health (CMV status not recorded). Some clones in this sample may be carry-over from other donors' samples. CDR3 in DNA: TGTGCCAGCAGCCCCCGGGCAGGGGGCATCGGAATGGAGACCCAGTACTTC. Its protein product is CASSPRAGGIGMETQYF.